Each of the 23 T cell receptor beta chains below was sequenced from the same sample in a study of cytomegalovirus exposure and HLA in healthy donors. PCR used 60 Vbeta primers and 13 Jbeta primers. Profiled with immunoSEQ multiplex PCR; TCRdb holds only in-frame clones, not every one. The profile covers about 88,000 clones, with approximately 79% appearing a single time and about 2.5% taken by the ten largest. The sample was PBMCs. All receptors derive from a man between 25 and 39 years old in good health and CMV-seronegative.

The gene calls are TRBV7-2 and TRBJ1-2; possibly TRBD1 for D (6 bases). V was cut by 5 bases and J by 6 bases, with 22 bases left in between. From germline, CDR1 is SGHTA and CDR2 FQGNSA. The length of the CDR3 is 16 residues. Here the CDR3 reads CASSPSSWEGVNGYTF. CDR3 DNA sequence: TGTGCCAGCAGCCCCTCGTCATGGGAGGGGGTAAATGGCTACACCTTC.

The J gene is TRBJ1-6, the V gene TRBV11-2, with D perhaps TRBD1 (5 bases). V gave up 1 base and J gave up 15 bases, with 16 bases separating them. Germline CDR1 reads SGHAT; CDR2 reads FQNNGV. The CDR3 extends over 14 amino acids. For the CDR3, the DNA is TGTGCCAGCAGCTTAGCCGGGGACTCGGGAGTCCTCCACTTT. Its protein is CASSLAGDSGVLHF.

V gene TRBV6-1 combines with J gene TRBJ2-3; D perhaps matches TRBD2 (5 bases). Trimming shortened V by 8 bases and J by 0 bases, and 12 bases separated the two germline ends. The CDR3 runs to 14 residues. Per the germline V gene, CDR1 is MNHNS and CDR2 is SASEGT. CDR3 region: CASQGRGSTDTQYF. CDR3 nucleotides: TGTGCCAGCCAAGGACGGGGTAGCACAGATACGCAGTATTTT.

Comments on this clone: The junction differs from germline at one of its ends, possibly a read error. The J gene is TRBJ2-7, the V gene TRBV4-3; 9 positions agree with TRBD1. CDR1 is LGHNA, CDR2 YSLEER, per germline. CDR3 length equals 16 residues. DNA of the CDR3: TGCGCCAGCAGCCATCAACAGGGGGCAACGGCCTACGGGCAGTACTTC. Translation: CASSHQQGATAYGQYF.

J is TRBJ1-5 and V is TRBV10-1, with TRBD1 as a possible D gene (6 bases). There are 15 residues in the CDR3. V dropped 8 bases and J dropped 7 bases, with 21 bases sitting between them. CDR1 is WNHNN, CDR2 SYGVQD, per germline (reference sequence). The CDR3 sequence is CASPRGRGPPQPQHF. CDR3 coding DNA: TGCGCCAGCCCGAGGGGGAGGGGTCCGCCCCAGCCCCAGCATTTT.

The gene calls are TRBV25-1 and TRBJ1-4; D is ambiguous. Germline V gene data show CDR1 as MGHDK and CDR2 as SYGVNS. The CDR3 spans 14 residues. Trimming took off 3 bases at V and 4 bases at J, with 9 bases between the two ends. In DNA, the CDR3 is TGTGCCAGCAGTGACAGGCCCTATAATGAAAAACTGTTTTTT. It encodes CASSDRPYNEKLFF.

The gene calls are TRBV29-1 and TRBJ1-1; D ambiguous. The germline gives CDR1 SQVTM, CDR2 ANQGSEA. Trimming stripped 4 bases from V and 1 base from J, with 7 bases between. The CDR3 loop spans 12 amino acids. Here the CDR3 DNA reads TGCAGCGTTGGTAGACAGAACACTGAAGCTTTCTTT. It specifies CSVGRQNTEAFF.

The CDR3 sequence is CASSLGTGFATNEKLFF. The CDR3 region has the DNA TGTGCCAGCAGCTTAGGGACAGGGTTTGCAACTAATGAAAAACTGTTTTTT. The V gene is TRBV7-8, the J gene TRBJ1-4, with TRBD1 matching over 8 bases. The germline V gene encodes CDR1 SGHVS and CDR2 FQNEAQ. Unmatched junction bases numbered 4, after V lost 1 base and J lost 0 bases. The CDR3 extends over 17 amino acids.

The rearrangement joins TRBV5-1 to TRBJ1-1; a weak D match, TRBD1 (6 bases). This CDR3 is 14 amino acids long. Germline V gene sequence: CDR1 SGHRS, CDR2 YFSETQ. Trimming removed 4 bases at V and 0 bases at J, with 10 bases between. The CDR3 region is CASSRGQLNTEAFF. In DNA form, the CDR3 reads TGCGCCAGCAGCCGCGGACAGCTGAACACTGAAGCTTTCTTT.

This chain uses TRBV9 with TRBJ2-5, with TRBD1 as a possible D gene (5 bases). The J call is uncertain, as TRBJ2-7 better fits the DNA end. The germline V gene encodes CDR1 SGDLS and CDR2 YYNGEE. CDR3 size: 16 residues. CDR3 DNA sequence: TGTGCCAGCAGCGCCAATACGGCCACAGGCATCTACGAGCAGTACTTC. Its protein product is CASSANTATGIYEQYF.

This clone was seen a single time. The genes are TRBV7-6 and TRBJ2-3, with TRBD2 matching over 9 bases. From germline, CDR1 is SGHVS and CDR2 FNYEAQ. The CDR3 totals 16 residues. With V trimmed by 1 base and J by 1 base, 3 bases remained unmatched. CDR3 in DNA: TGTGCCAGCAGCTTAGGACTAGCGGTTCGCACAGATACGCAGTATTTT. Translated, it gives CASSLGLAVRTDTQYF.

The V call is TRBV19, the J call TRBJ2-2, with D perhaps TRBD1 (6 bases). V was cut by 6 bases and J by 5 bases, with 10 bases left in between. This CDR3 is 13 amino acids long. The germline CDR1 and CDR2 sequences are LNHDA and SQIVND (reference sequence). DNA of the CDR3: TGTGCCAGTAGGCAACAGGGTACCGGGGAGCTGTTTTTT. Protein sequence: CASRQQGTGELFF.

The rearrangement uses TRBV5-6 and TRBJ2-5; tentative D call: TRBD1 (6 bases). The CDR3 extends over 14 amino acids. V shed 6 bases and J shed 3 bases, with 15 bases lying between them. CDR1 and CDR2 (germline): SGHDT, YYEEEE. CDR3 region: CASTAQGLEETQYF. The CDR3 bases are TGTGCCAGCACCGCACAGGGTCTTGAAGAGACCCAGTACTTC.

The chain has TRBV6-4 and TRBJ1-5; 9 nucleotides match TRBD1. Unmatched junction bases numbered 3, after V lost 3 bases and J lost 9 bases. The CDR3 extends over 13 amino acids. Germline V gene data show CDR1 as MRHNA and CDR2 as SNTAGT. The CDR3 is CASSEQGAPPQHF. The CDR3 DNA is TGTGCCAGCAGTGAACAGGGGGCTCCGCCCCAGCATTTT.

V gene TRBV6-1 combines with J gene TRBJ2-1; perhaps TRBD1 as D (6 bases). Germline lookup yields CDR1 MNHNS and CDR2 SASEGT. The V gene lost 2 bases and the J gene lost 0 bases, with 8 bases spanning the gap. This CDR3 has 15 amino acids. DNA for the CDR3: TGTGCCAGCAGTGAACAGGGACACTCCTACAATGAGCAGTTCTTC. It yields the protein CASSEQGHSYNEQFF.

V and J are TRBV18 and TRBJ2-5; TRBD2 is a possible D gene (6 bases). V shed 3 bases and J shed 3 bases, with 8 bases lying between them. Germline V gives CDR1 KGHSH, CDR2 LQKENI. This CDR3 comprises 13 residues. The CDR3 DNA reads as TGTGCCAGCTCACCCGGGAGAGAAGAGACCCAGTACTTC. Translated: CASSPGREETQYF.

The gene calls are TRBV11-3 and TRBJ2-7, with a possible D match to TRBD2 (5 bases). CDR1 is SGHNT and CDR2 is YENEEA in the germline V gene. V lost 0 bases, J lost 5 bases, and 11 bases lay in between. The CDR3 contains 14 residues. Here the CDR3 reads CASSLELRVNEQYF. The DNA of the CDR3 is TGTGCCAGCAGCTTAGAGTTGAGGGTCAACGAGCAGTACTTC.

This clone was detected once. The rearrangement joins TRBV13 to TRBJ2-1, with 8 bases matching TRBD1. The CDR3 has 17 amino acids. V was clipped by 2 bases and J by 3 bases; unmatched bases: 9. CDR1 and CDR2 from the germline V gene are PRHDT and FYEKMQ (reference sequence). The CDR3 nucleotides are TGTGCCAGCAGCTTAACCCGGACAGGGAAGGACTACAATGAGCAGTTCTTC. It specifies CASSLTRTGKDYNEQFF.

This clone was observed once. The chain couples TRBV5-1 to TRBJ2-3; D might be TRBD2 (7 bases). Germline lookup yields CDR1 SGHRS and CDR2 YFSETQ. This CDR3 has 16 amino acids. V shed 7 bases and J shed 0 bases, with 18 bases lying between them. DNA of the CDR3: TGCGCCAGCCTGGGGGGGCAGATCTTCAGCACAGATACGCAGTATTTT. This translates into CASLGGQIFSTDTQYF.

This chain joins TRBV5-6 and TRBJ1-1; 7 bases agree with TRBD1. CDR3 size: 16 residues. Per germline, CDR1 SGHDT and CDR2 YYEEEE. With 5 bases clipped from V and 3 bases from J, the junction kept 13 bases outside the gene matches. This chain's CDR3 is CASSPRQGRWDTEAFF. CDR3 sequence (DNA): TGTGCCAGCAGTCCAAGACAGGGAAGATGGGACACTGAAGCTTTCTTT.

This chain uses TRBV19 with TRBJ1-6, with D hard to call. Germline loops: CDR1 LNHDA, CDR2 SQIVND (reference sequence). V was pared by 4 bases and J by 6 bases, with 4 bases between. The CDR3 length is 12 residues. CDR3 sequence: CASSTSNSPLHF. The DNA for the CDR3 is TGTGCCAGTAGTACCAGTAATTCACCCCTCCACTTT. Full variable domain (outside the CDR3, taken from reference TRBV19 and TRBJ1-6): DGGITQSPKYLFRKEGQNVTLSCEQNLNHDAMYWYRQDPGQGLRLIYYSQIVNDFQKGDIAEGYSVSREKKESFPLTVTSAQKNPTAFYLCASSTSNSPLHFGNGTRLTVT.

CDR3 DNA sequence: TGCAGCGTCGCTACAGGGAGCCGAGGCTACACCTTC. Protein product: CSVATGSRGYTF. The rearrangement joins TRBV29-1 to TRBJ1-2, with a weak D call TRBD1 (6 bases). This CDR3 comprises 12 residues. The germline V gene encodes CDR1 SQVTM and CDR2 ANQGSEA. V lost 6 bases, J lost 8 bases, and 16 bases lay in between.

V gene TRBV5-1 combines with J gene TRBJ2-7; 10 nucleotides match TRBD1. The CDR3 runs to 14 residues. Trimming took 7 bases from V and 3 from J; bases not matched to a gene: 7. The germline gives CDR1 SGHRS, CDR2 YFSETQ. For the CDR3, the DNA is TGCGCCAGCCAACCGACAGGGGGCCTCTACGAGCAGTACTTC. Translated, it gives CASQPTGGLYEQYF.